These T cell receptor beta chains were read from a single sample in a study of identical twins. TCRdb passed the 5' RACE reads through MiXCR, listing each CDR3 protein once. The sample includes roughly 260,000 distinct CDR3 sequences, 11% to 15% seen only once; the top ten take 8.8%. The source material was memory (CD45RO+) T cells sorted from blood. The origin of the receptors is a woman aged 18 to 35 in good health. CDR3s include the opening cysteine and the closing phenylalanine or tryptophan. The D gene is left open where the match is weak. Rows may omit the clone size; those that give it use once, few, many or a size class.

j_call: TRBJ2-7; clone_size: few; d_call: TRBD2; v_call: TRBV18; cdr3_length: 13; cdr3_nt: TGTGCCAGCTCAATAACTAGCGCCTACGAGCAGTACTTC; cdr3_aa: CASSITSAYEQYF
j_call: TRBJ1-2; clone_size: few; d_call: TRBD1; v_call: TRBV27; cdr3_length: 14; cdr3_nt: TGTGCCAGCAGTTCATCGACAGGGCCTGCTGGCTACACCTTC; cdr3_aa: CASSSSTGPAGYTF
j_call: TRBJ2-1; clone_size: few; d_call: TRBD1; v_call: TRBV29-1; cdr3_length: 15; cdr3_nt: TGCAGCGTTGGAGGCGGACAGGGTTCCTACAATGAGCAGTTCTTC; cdr3_aa: CSVGGGQGSYNEQFF
j_call: TRBJ1-1; clone_size: few; d_call: NA; v_call: TRBV11-2; cdr3_length: 16; cdr3_nt: TGTGCCAGCAGCCCAATCACCTACAGGGTAGTCAGCGGGGCTTTCTTT; cdr3_aa: CASSPITYRVVSGAFF
j_call: TRBJ2-7; clone_size: NA; d_call: NA; v_call: TRBV27; cdr3_length: 14; cdr3_nt: TGTGCCAGCAGTTCCCCCGGGAGAACCTACGAGCAGTACTTC; cdr3_aa: CASSSPGRTYEQYF
j_call: TRBJ2-7; clone_size: once; d_call: NA; v_call: TRBV11-2; cdr3_length: 13; cdr3_nt: TGTGCCGGCAGCCTTTATGGCTCCTACGAGCAGTACTTC; cdr3_aa: CAGSLYGSYEQYF
j_call: TRBJ2-2; clone_size: many; d_call: NA; v_call: TRBV5-1; cdr3_length: 15; cdr3_nt: TGCGCCAGCACGACACAGGACCCGAACACCGGGGAGCTGTTTTTT; cdr3_aa: CASTTQDPNTGELFF
j_call: TRBJ2-4; clone_size: NA; d_call: TRBD1; v_call: TRBV30; cdr3_length: 15; cdr3_nt: TGTGCCTGGAACAAAAGACAGGGTACCAAAAACATTCAGTACTTC; cdr3_aa: CAWNKRQGTKNIQYF
j_call: TRBJ2-4; clone_size: NA; d_call: NA; v_call: TRBV18; cdr3_length: 16; cdr3_nt: TGTGCCAGCTCACCACGGGCGGGGTCCCACAAAAACATTCAGTACTTC; cdr3_aa: CASSPRAGSHKNIQYF
j_call: TRBJ1-2; clone_size: few; d_call: NA; v_call: TRBV9; cdr3_length: 12; cdr3_nt: TGTGCCAGCAAGGGCGGCGACTATGGCTACACCTTC; cdr3_aa: CASKGGDYGYTF
j_call: TRBJ2-1; clone_size: NA; d_call: TRBD2; v_call: TRBV20-1; cdr3_length: 16; cdr3_nt: TGCAGTGCAGAATTACTAGCGGGGGACTCCTACAATGAGCAGTTCTTC; cdr3_aa: CSAELLAGDSYNEQFF
j_call: TRBJ2-1; clone_size: NA; d_call: TRBD2; v_call: TRBV7-6; cdr3_length: 16; cdr3_nt: TGTGCCAGCAGCTTAGAAGGCGGGAGTGTCTACAATGAGCAGTTCTTC; cdr3_aa: CASSLEGGSVYNEQFF
j_call: TRBJ2-7; clone_size: many; d_call: NA; v_call: TRBV5-1; cdr3_length: 13; cdr3_nt: TGCGCCAGCAGCTTCGGGAGTCGGGGCGAGCAGTACTTC; cdr3_aa: CASSFGSRGEQYF
j_call: TRBJ2-1; clone_size: few; d_call: NA; v_call: TRBV20-1; cdr3_length: 10; cdr3_nt: TGCAGTGCCCTAGAGGCTGAGCAGTTCTTC; cdr3_aa: CSALEAEQFF
j_call: TRBJ2-5; clone_size: many; d_call: TRBD1; v_call: TRBV7-8; cdr3_length: 20; cdr3_nt: TGTGCCAGCAGCTTCCCCCGGGGACAGGGGGCCGCTACCCCCCGAGAGACCCAGTACTTC; cdr3_aa: CASSFPRGQGAATPRETQYF
j_call: TRBJ2-1; clone_size: few; d_call: NA; v_call: TRBV28; cdr3_length: 12; cdr3_nt: TGTGCCAGCAGTTCAGCCCTCAATGAGCAGTTCTTC; cdr3_aa: CASSSALNEQFF
j_call: TRBJ2-1; clone_size: NA; d_call: NA; v_call: TRBV2; cdr3_length: 16; cdr3_nt: TGTGCCAGCAAAAGGGAGGGCAGGGGCTCCTACAATGAGCAGTTCTTC; cdr3_aa: CASKREGRGSYNEQFF
j_call: TRBJ1-1; clone_size: few; d_call: NA; v_call: TRBV2; cdr3_length: 13; cdr3_nt: TGTGCCAGCAGTGAAGCTGGGGACACTGAAGCTTTCTTT; cdr3_aa: CASSEAGDTEAFF
j_call: TRBJ2-2; clone_size: NA; d_call: NA; v_call: TRBV6-1; cdr3_length: 12; cdr3_nt: TGTGCCAGCCTGGACGGCACCGGGGAGCTGTTTTTT; cdr3_aa: CASLDGTGELFF
j_call: TRBJ2-7; clone_size: NA; d_call: NA; v_call: TRBV6-5; cdr3_length: 16; cdr3_nt: TGTGCCAGCAGTTACTCCGCACCGGGACAAGGCTACGAGCAGTACTTC; cdr3_aa: CASSYSAPGQGYEQYF